These 23 T cell receptor beta chains came from one sample sequenced in a study of T cell clusters in autoimmune cytopenias. Some 38,000 genome equivalents of blood DNA were amplified for TRB. TRB rearrangements were amplified by touch-down multiplex PCR with mixed TRB-A/B primers. TCRdb reworked the multiplex PCR reads into one entry per CDR3 protein, no DNA. The sample data list some 15,000 distinct CDR3 sequences. These data also formed part of another study, on T cell repertoires in aging, cancer and after chemotherapy.

Sample: peripheral blood. The receptor source for this set is a human donor in good health.

V gene TRBV6-5 combines with J gene TRBJ1-4. The CDR3 consists of 14 residues. Germline V gene lookup returns CDR1 MNHEY and CDR2 SVGAGI. CDR3 loop: CASSSSPTNEKLFF.

The rearrangement links TRBV5-4 to TRBJ2-1; TCRdb reports TRBD2, a call that lacks DNA to check it against. CDR1 and CDR2 (germline): SGHNT, YYREEE (reference sequence). The CDR3 contains 14 residues. CDR3 protein: CASSQDRRGWEQFF.

This chain links TRBV7-9 with TRBJ2-7. CDR3 length: 11 residues. Looked up from germline, CDR1 is SEHNR and CDR2 is FQNEAQ (reference sequence). CDR3: CASSYRGEQYF. The whole variable domain, filled in from reference TRBV7-9 and TRBJ2-7, reads DTGVSQNPRHKITKRGQNVTFRCDPISEHNRLYWYRQTLGQGPEFLTYFQNEAQLEKSRLLSDRFSAERPKGSFSTLEIQRTEQGDSAMYLCASSYRGEQYFGPGTRLTVT.

The V and J genes are TRBV19 and TRBJ2-3; the D gene TCRdb calls, TRBD2, cannot be checked with no DNA. Germline V CDR1 and CDR2: LNHDA, SQIVND (reference sequence). CDR3 length: 14 residues. The CDR3 reads CASSSRVLWDTQYF.

The chain couples TRBV18 to TRBJ2-7; TCRdb reports TRBD1, a call that lacks DNA to check it against. The germline V gene encodes CDR1 KGHSH and CDR2 LQKENI. The CDR3 totals 12 residues. CDR3 loop: CASLGTGGEQYF.

The chain combines TRBV6-6 with TRBJ2-3. The CDR3 consists of 14 residues. From germline, CDR1 is MNHNY and CDR2 SVGAGI (reference sequence). CDR3 region: CASSYSRGTDTQYF.

The chain uses TRBV6-2 or TRBV6-3 and TRBJ2-2; TCRdb lists TRBD1, though no DNA is available to test this call. The CDR3 contains 15 residues. CDR1 and CDR2 from the germline V gene are MNHEY and SVGEGT. CDR3 region: CASSLRQGNTGELFF.

The CDR3 spells CASSLPGRGEQFF. The chain couples TRBV27 to TRBJ2-1; TCRdb gives TRBD1 as the D gene, but with no DNA this cannot be confirmed. The germline V gene has CDR1 MNHEY and CDR2 SMNVEV (reference sequence). This CDR3 comprises 13 residues.

The rearrangement joins TRBV6-5 to TRBJ2-2; TCRdb's D call, TRBD1, is unchecked because there is no DNA. CDR3 size: 13 residues. CDR1 is MNHEY, CDR2 SVGAGI, per germline. The CDR3: CASSYKGTGELFF.

The V gene is TRBV5-5, the J gene TRBJ1-1. CDR3 length: 13 residues. Germline lookup yields CDR1 SGHKS and CDR2 YYEKEE (reference sequence). The CDR3 reads CASSLAGKLEAFF.

V and J are TRBV5-6 and TRBJ1-2. The CDR3 is 15 amino acids. Looked up from germline, CDR1 is SGHDT and CDR2 is YYEEEE. CDR3 protein: CASSLVGSGDYGYTF.

V and J are TRBV30 and TRBJ1-2. CDR1 GTSNPN and CDR2 SVGIG come from the germline V gene (reference sequence). CDR3 length equals 12 residues. Here the CDR3 reads CAWSVQGNGYTF.

This chain links TRBV7-9 with TRBJ2-5; TCRdb's D call of TRBD2 is untestable without DNA. Germline CDR1 SEHNR, CDR2 FQNEAQ (reference sequence). The CDR3 sequence is 16 residues long. This chain's CDR3 is CASSLPPSRPPATQYF.

V usage is TRBV6-5 and J usage is TRBJ2-7; the D call of TRBD2 rests on TCRdb alone, since no DNA is present to check it. This CDR3 has 21 residues. CDR1 is MNHEY and CDR2 is SVGAGI in the germline V gene. The CDR3 spells CASSEGRWTGLSGGPQTEQYF.

The chain has TRBV6-5 and TRBJ1-6. This CDR3 contains 15 residues. Germline V lookup: CDR1 MNHEY, CDR2 SVGAGI. CDR3 amino acids: CASSRPGPDNSPLHF.

Judged by frequency, this clonotype is medium-sized. The chain links TRBV6-5 to TRBJ1-2. CDR3 length equals 13 residues. Germline assignment: CDR1 MNHEY and CDR2 SVGAGI. The CDR3 spells CASSYSTRVGYTF.

The chain uses TRBV6-5 and TRBJ1-2; TCRdb designates TRBD1, a call that cannot be tested without DNA. Germline V CDR1 and CDR2: MNHEY, SVGAGI. The CDR3 totals 14 residues. The CDR3 loop reads CASSYSGGGDGYTF.

This rearrangement joins TRBV30 to TRBJ1-5. The CDR3 length is 14 residues. The germline CDR1 and CDR2 sequences are GTSNPN and SVGIG (reference sequence). This chain's CDR3 is CAWRTVGSNQPQHF.

The chain combines TRBV6-1 with TRBJ2-1; TCRdb gives TRBD2 as the D gene, but with no DNA this cannot be confirmed. The CDR3 has 17 residues. Germline assignment: CDR1 MNHNS and CDR2 SASEGT. CDR3 residues: CASNGLAGGPFVDEQFF.

The chain links TRBV19 to TRBJ1-1; TCRdb's D gene call, TRBD1, goes unchecked for lack of DNA. The CDR3 length is 15 residues. CDR1 and CDR2 (germline): LNHDA, SQIVND (reference sequence). The CDR3 spells CASRDSTGKDTEAFF.

The chain links TRBV6-5 to TRBJ2-1; the D gene TCRdb calls, TRBD2, cannot be checked with no DNA. In germline, CDR1 is MNHEY, CDR2 SVGAGI. CDR3 length: 17 amino acids. The CDR3 loop is CASSYLRSGVGTGEQFF.

The chain uses TRBV6-5 and TRBJ2-1. The CDR3 is 13 residues long. Germline V gene sequence: CDR1 MNHEY, CDR2 SVGAGI. The CDR3 loop reads CASSSRLLSEQFF.

This clonotype shows up as medium-sized by frequency. The chain employs TRBV11-3 and TRBJ2-3; lacking DNA, the TRBD2 call made by TCRdb goes unchecked. This CDR3 is 14 amino acids long. Germline CDR1 SGHNT, CDR2 YENEEA. The CDR3 sequence is CASSSETSGDTQYF.